The sequence of this T cell receptor beta chain was determined in a study of hypomethylating agent response in myelodysplastic syndrome. Study as a whole: Most often mutated was TET2, found in about 50% of the 11 patients. Study-wide results and limits: Shared GLIPH2 clusters possibly recognizing novel MDS antigens remain unconfirmed.

The protocol was immunoSEQ multiplex PCR, while the TCRdb copy is restricted to in-frame clones and leaves out a portion. The sample holds approximately 4,500 clones, 84% seen once. About this clone: The antigen is not known.

The origin of this receptor is a human donor with myelodysplastic syndrome. This material consisted of bone marrow, taken before or after starting hypomethylating agent treatment for myelodysplastic syndrome (not recorded which).

The DNA of the CDR3 is TGCGCCAGCAGCCAAGAGGTCAGTGATACGCAGTATTTT. Translated: CASSQEVSDTQYF. The chain employs TRBV4-3 and TRBJ2-3, with D uncertain. The CDR3 totals 13 residues. The germline V and J ends were trimmed by 0 bases and 6 bases, with 7 bases remaining between them. CDR1 LGHNA and CDR2 YSLEER come from the germline V gene.